The 23 T cell receptor beta chains below come from one sample, sequenced in a study of cytomegalovirus exposure and HLA in healthy donors. TCRdb's copy holds only in-frame clones and misses some; the assay was immunoSEQ multiplex PCR. The table includes about 65,000 clones, approximately 96% detected once. Sequencing was done on a sample of PBMCs. These receptors all stem from a man aged 18 to 29 in good health and CMV-seropositive.

V usage is TRBV7-9 and J usage is TRBJ2-1, with a possible D match to TRBD1 (6 bases). Trimming removed 3 bases from V and 0 bases from J, with 18 bases in between. CDR1 is SEHNR and CDR2 is FQNEAQ in the germline V gene (reference sequence). The CDR3 totals 18 residues. The CDR3 loop reads CASSLDQGSLSSYNEQFF. The DNA of the CDR3 is TGTGCCAGCAGCTTGGATCAGGGGTCGCTGAGCTCCTACAATGAGCAGTTCTTC.

This clone was counted only a few times. The chain couples TRBV7-6 to TRBJ2-2; 9 bases line up with TRBD1. V lost 8 bases, J lost 4 bases, and 2 bases stayed unmatched. This CDR3 spans 13 amino acids. From germline, CDR1 is SGHVS and CDR2 FNYEAQ. The CDR3 nucleotides are TGTGCCAGCGGGACAGGGCTCACCGGGGAGCTGTTTTTT. Its translation is CASGTGLTGELFF.

The chain has TRBV7-9 and TRBJ2-3; no reliable D call. The CDR3 contains 17 residues. V lost 1 base to trimming and J lost 2 bases, with 16 bases between them. The germline V gene encodes CDR1 SEHNR and CDR2 FQNEAQ (reference sequence). CDR3 in DNA: TGTGCCAGCAGCTTAGGGCCTCTTGAAATCAACACAGATACGCAGTATTTT. Translating it yields CASSLGPLEINTDTQYF.

V gene TRBV19 combines with J gene TRBJ1-1; 9 bases are shared with TRBD1. Per germline, CDR1 LNHDA and CDR2 SQIVND (reference sequence). Unmatched junction bases numbered 2, after V lost 8 bases and J lost 4 bases. The CDR3 sequence is 12 residues long. CDR3 sequence (DNA): TGTGCCAGTGGGGACAGGGCCACTGAAGCTTTCTTT. It specifies CASGDRATEAFF.

V and J are TRBV11-2 and TRBJ1-2; D uncertain. Germline V gene data show CDR1 as SGHAT and CDR2 as FQNNGV. The CDR3 is 12 residues long. The V end lost 5 bases, the J end lost 3 bases, and 7 bases lay between the germline ends. CDR3 sequence (DNA): TGTGCCAGCAGCACAACATACTATGGCTACACCTTC. Translated, it gives CASSTTYYGYTF.

The chain combines TRBV4-2 with TRBJ1-5; the D is unclear. Trimming removed 1 base from V and 3 bases from J, with 7 bases in between. Germline V gene sequence: CDR1 LGHNA, CDR2 YNFKEQ. This CDR3 is 14 amino acids long. CDR3 residues: CASSQVGNNQPQHF. CDR3 DNA: TGTGCCAGCAGCCAAGTGGGCAACAATCAGCCCCAGCATTTT.

This rearrangement joins TRBV11-2 to TRBJ2-7, with D unclear. The CDR3 has 13 residues. V shed 0 bases and J shed 3 bases, with 6 bases lying between them. Germline values: CDR1 SGHAT, CDR2 FQNNGV. In DNA form, the CDR3 reads TGTGCCAGCAGCTTAGAGTTATACTACGAGCAGTACTTC. It specifies CASSLELYYEQYF.

This clone was found once. The chain has TRBV11-2 and TRBJ1-5, with D possibly being TRBD1 (6 bases). The CDR3 contains 14 residues. CDR1 is SGHAT and CDR2 is FQNNGV in the germline V gene. Deletions cut 5 bases from V and 5 bases from J, with 13 bases between. CDR3 coding DNA: TGTGCCAGCAGCATACAGGGAGGGGATCAGCCCCAGCATTTT. Translation: CASSIQGGDQPQHF.

The chain uses TRBV18 and TRBJ2-5, with D maybe TRBD1 (5 bases). Germline values: CDR1 KGHSH, CDR2 LQKENI. The CDR3 loop spans 14 amino acids. V was cut by 0 bases and J by 4 bases, with 9 bases left in between. In DNA, the CDR3 is TGTGCCAGCTCACCACCGATGGGGCCAGAGACCCAGTACTTC. Translated, it gives CASSPPMGPETQYF.

This rearrangement joins TRBV7-9 to TRBJ2-7; TRBD1 aligns across 8 bases. After removal of 5 bases from V and 5 bases from J, the junction contained 14 bases not matched to a gene. This CDR3 has 16 amino acids. The germline V gene encodes CDR1 SEHNR and CDR2 FQNEAQ (reference sequence). CDR3 sequence: CASSLPLTGVGHEQYF. The CDR3 region has the DNA TGTGCCAGCAGCCTTCCCTTGACAGGGGTAGGCCACGAGCAGTACTTC.

The CDR3 spells CAWSISLSTQYF. CDR3 bases: TGTGCCTGGAGTATCTCCCTCTCTACCCAGTACTTC. This chain uses TRBV30 with TRBJ2-5; D uncertain. The CDR3 sequence is 12 residues long. Germline loops: CDR1 GTSNPN, CDR2 SVGIG (reference sequence). The V end lost 2 bases, the J end lost 8 bases, and 12 bases lay between the germline ends. The full variable domain, with the rest looked up from reference TRBV30 and TRBJ2-5, is SQTIHQWPATLVQPVGSPLSLECTVEGTSNPNLYWYRQAAGRGLQLLFYSVGIGQISSEVPQNLSASRPQDRQFILSSKKLLLSDSGFYLCAWSISLSTQYFGPGTRLLVL.

The V gene is TRBV5-8, the J gene TRBJ1-6; D unclear. The CDR3 length is 15 residues. Germline V gives CDR1 SGHTS, CDR2 YDEGEE. Between the trimmed V and J ends, which lost 2 bases and 8 bases, there was a span of 14 bases. The chain's CDR3 is CASSFTGNRDSPLHF. In DNA form, the CDR3 reads TGTGCCAGCAGCTTTACGGGGAACCGGGATTCACCCCTCCACTTT.

The V and J genes are TRBV7-2 and TRBJ1-5; 8 nucleotides align to TRBD1. The V and J ends lost 6 bases and 3 bases, in that order; junction bases with no gene match: 1. Germline V gives CDR1 SGHTA, CDR2 FQGNSA. The CDR3 is 13 amino acids. The chain's CDR3 is CASRTGANQPQHF. As DNA, the CDR3 is TGTGCCAGCAGGACAGGGGCCAATCAGCCCCAGCATTTT.

The chain recombines TRBV7-3 with TRBJ2-1; 7 nucleotides align to TRBD1. CDR3 size: 13 residues. From germline, CDR1 is SGHTA and CDR2 FQGTGA. The V gene end was trimmed by 5 bases and the J gene end by 9 bases; junction bases not matched to a gene: 7. CDR3 in amino acids: CASSPTGAGEQFF. The CDR3 DNA reads as TGTGCCAGCAGCCCCACAGGGGCAGGTGAGCAGTTCTTC.

The chain carries TRBV7-9 and TRBJ2-1; TRBD2 agrees at 10 bases. In germline, CDR1 is SEHNR, CDR2 FQNEAQ (reference sequence). This CDR3 is built from 19 residues. V was pared by 4 bases and J by 9 bases, with 21 bases of the junction left unmatched. DNA for the CDR3: TGTGCCAGCAGCTACACTAGCGGGGACTACTTGACGCCCCCTGCTGAGCAGTTCTTC. Its protein is CASSYTSGDYLTPPAEQFF.

The chain uses TRBV30 and TRBJ1-1; possibly TRBD1 for D (6 bases). CDR3 length: 15 residues. From germline, CDR1 is GTSNPN and CDR2 SVGIG (reference sequence). Trimming left V 0 bases short and J 1 base short, with 12 bases between. CDR3: CAWSVQLTGNTEAFF. The DNA of the CDR3 is TGTGCCTGGAGTGTACAGTTGACAGGGAACACTGAAGCTTTCTTT.

This clone was recorded a few times. The chain carries TRBV5-1 and TRBJ2-7, with D hard to call. With 0 bases removed from V and 6 bases from J, the gap between germline ends came to 28 bases. Germline V gene sequence: CDR1 SGHRS, CDR2 YFSETQ. This CDR3 has 19 residues. This chain's CDR3 is CASSLALRTLRIPSGEQYF. The CDR3 DNA is TGCGCCAGCAGCTTGGCCCTCAGAACCCTCAGGATCCCCTCCGGCGAGCAGTACTTC. Full variable domain (remainder filled in from reference TRBV5-1 and TRBJ2-7): KAGVTQTPRYLIKTRGQQVTLSCSPISGHRSVSWYQQTPGQGLQFLFEYFSETQRNKGNFPGRFSGRQFSNSRSEMNVSTLELGDSALYLCASSLALRTLRIPSGEQYFGPGTRLTVT.

This clone has just one count. The V and J genes are TRBV5-5 and TRBJ1-2, with D unresolved. The CDR3 runs to 15 residues. CDR1 is SGHKS, CDR2 YYEKEE, per germline (reference sequence). With 4 bases removed from V and 5 bases from J, the gap between germline ends came to 18 bases. The CDR3, as DNA: TGTGCCAGCAGCCACCCCCTATCGACTCCGTATGGCTACACCTTC. Translation gives CASSHPLSTPYGYTF.

The V call is TRBV28, the J call TRBJ1-2; possible D gene TRBD1, 5 bases. In germline, CDR1 is MDHEN, CDR2 SYDVKM. The CDR3 consists of 12 residues. Trimming took off 5 bases at V and 7 bases at J, with 11 bases between the two ends. DNA for the CDR3: TGTGCCAGCAGTCTCCAGGGTGGTGGCTACACCTTC. It translates to CASSLQGGGYTF.

The rearrangement joins TRBV6-1 to TRBJ2-3; D might be TRBD1 (5 bases). Looked up from germline, CDR1 is MNHNS and CDR2 is SASEGT. The CDR3 covers 14 residues. Trimming shortened V by 11 bases and J by 2 bases, and 17 bases separated the two germline ends. The CDR3 here is CAQRGLLNTDTQYF. The CDR3 DNA sequence: TGTGCCCAAAGGGGTTTACTTAACACAGATACGCAGTATTTT.

The chain has TRBV2 and TRBJ1-6; D is undetermined. Between the trimmed V and J ends, which lost 5 bases and 1 base, there was a span of 6 bases. The CDR3 has 14 residues. CDR1 is SNHLY, CDR2 FYNNEI, per germline. This chain's CDR3 is CASSIESYNSPLHF. CDR3 nucleotide sequence: TGTGCCAGCAGTATTGAGTCCTATAATTCACCCCTCCACTTT.

The chain is built from TRBV2 and TRBJ1-5; D is perhaps TRBD1 (6 bases). The CDR3 sequence is 13 residues long. Germline lookup yields CDR1 SNHLY and CDR2 FYNNEI. Trimming took off 8 bases at V and 4 bases at J, with 12 bases between the two ends. The CDR3 DNA reads TGTGCCAGCCAAGGACAGACGAATCAGCCCCAGCATTTT. It specifies CASQGQTNQPQHF.

The chain couples TRBV28 to TRBJ2-3; 8 bases fit TRBD2. From germline, CDR1 is MDHEN and CDR2 SYDVKM. Losses at the gene ends were 6 bases for V and 7 bases for J; bases not matched to a gene: 12. This CDR3 region has 15 residues. CDR3: CASSPTGGRIYTQYF. CDR3 bases: TGTGCCAGCAGCCCGACGGGGGGGAGGATATATACGCAGTATTTT.